This TCR beta chain was sequenced in a study of blood T cell repertoires in COVID-19. About the study: COVID-19 samples collected from the United States, Italy and Spain covered acute and convalescent phases.

This clone was seen just once. The Seattle site enrolled patients during active infection and followed them longitudinally. Original handling: Amplified reference gene primers provided the basis for estimating nucleated cell counts. Profiled with immunoSEQ multiplex PCR; TCRdb holds only in-frame clones, not every one. V and J calls and clone size follow that table, whereas D and trimming were derived from the DNA. The sample shows about 500,000 clones, roughly nine tenths of them seen only once. The ends were cut back, 0 bases at V and 2 bases at J, with 11 bases in the middle. Germline CDR1 and CDR2: SGHNT and YYREEE (reference sequence). CDR3 length equals 15 residues.

V and J are TRBV5-4 and TRBJ1-1; D might be TRBD1 (5 bases). The origin of this receptor is a man aged 18 to 30 with COVID-19, enrolled during active disease. Source material: peripheral blood. CDR3 nucleotide sequence: TGTGCCAGCAGCTTGGCCGGCCAGGGAAACACTGAAGCTTTCTTT. Translating gives CASSLAGQGNTEAFF.